The clone carrying this T cell receptor beta chain was seen a handful of times. Profiled with immunoSEQ multiplex PCR; TCRdb holds only in-frame clones, not every one. This table holds roughly 9,100 clones, more than 20% found once. This entry comes from a study of sequential checkpoint blockade in melanoma. Described treatment: randomized to nivolumab then ipilimumab (arm A) or the reverse (arm B). V lost 6 bases and J lost 5, with 10 bases in between. Germline V gene lookup returns CDR1 WSHSY and CDR2 SAAADI. CDR3 length: 12 residues. The specimen was tumor tissue (inferred from file names), collected from a patient given nivolumab and ipilimumab in sequence. The receptor was isolated from a human donor with melanoma. The rearrangement uses TRBV10-2 and TRBJ1-2; maybe TRBD1 (5 bases). The CDR3 coding sequence is TGCGCCAGCAGCCAGGGACCTTATGGCTACACCTTC. Translating gives CASSQGPYGYTF.